These T cell receptor beta chains were read from a single sample in a study of response to subunit inactivated influenza vaccine. TCRdb used MiXCR to reprocess the RT-PCR reads, holding one entry per CDR3 protein. The table lists about 540,000 distinct CDR3 sequences, around a quarter of them singletons. These data also formed part of another study, on T cells expressing NK-cell markers.

Sequenced material: CD4+ T cells sorted from PBMCs, taken 12 days after vaccination. The receptors shown here come from a man aged 50-60 years who received an inactivated influenza vaccine. Each CDR3 is given with its conserved first and last residue. D genes are given only for firm matches. Only part of the rows carry a size: once, few, many, or a class if the clone is expanded.

d_call	clone_size	j_call	v_call	cdr3_nt	cdr3_aa
TRBD2	few	TRBJ2-1	TRBV11-2	TGTGCCAGCAGCCCAAGACTAGCGGACTACAATGAGCAGTTCTTC	CASSPRLADYNEQFF
TRBD2	.	TRBJ2-1	TRBV11-1	TGTGCCAGCAGCTCCCCCATGACTAGCGGGTGGTCCTACAATGAGCAGTTCTTC	CASSSPMTSGWSYNEQFF
.	.	TRBJ2-7	TRBV11-2	TGTGCCAGCAGCTTAGAGACAGGACGCGGGAACTCCTACGAGCAGTACTTC	CASSLETGRGNSYEQYF
.	.	TRBJ1-3	TRBV4-3	TGCGCCAGCAGCCCCGCCAGGGCAAACACCATATATTTT	CASSPARANTIYF
.	.	TRBJ2-5	TRBV15	TGTGCCACCAGCAGAGACAGTGGTTTGGAGACCCAGTACTTC	CATSRDSGLETQYF
.	.	TRBJ1-4	TRBV9	TGTGCCAGCAGCCCCTCCGAGGGGAGAGAAAAACTGTTTTTT	CASSPSEGREKLFF
.	many	TRBJ2-3	TRBV25-1	TGTGCCAGCAGTGATTCCAGTCAGAGGAGGGATACGCAGTATTTT	CASSDSSQRRDTQYF
.	.	TRBJ1-2	TRBV2	TGTGCCAGCAGTGAAGACAGGGTATCGAGCTACACCTTC	CASSEDRVSSYTF
.	.	TRBJ2-2	TRBV5-1	TGCGCCAGCAGCTTTTTCCCAGGCAGGGGGAACACCGGGGAGCTGTTTTTT	CASSFFPGRGNTGELFF
.	.	TRBJ2-2	TRBV3-1	TGTGCCAGCAGCCACCTAGCATTCAGGGCTGGTGACACCGGGGAGCTGTTTTTT	CASSHLAFRAGDTGELFF
TRBD1	few	TRBJ1-1	TRBV4-1	TGCGCCAGCAGCCAAAGGGGGCTGAACACTGAAGCTTTCTTT	CASSQRGLNTEAFF
.	.	TRBJ2-4	TRBV3-1	TGTGCCAGCAGCCAAGGGGCCAAGATAGCCAAAAACATTCAGTACTTC	CASSQGAKIAKNIQYF
.	.	TRBJ2-3	TRBV28	TGTGCCAGCAGTTTAGGGGAACGGGCAGATACGCAGTATTTT	CASSLGERADTQYF
.	.	TRBJ2-7	TRBV2	TGTGCCAGCACGGTAGGGACATTTTACGAGCAGTACTTC	CASTVGTFYEQYF
.	.	TRBJ2-3	TRBV29-1	TGCAGCGTTGGAGAGAACTACTACACCACAGATACGCAGTATTTT	CSVGENYYTTDTQYF
.	many	TRBJ1-1	TRBV12-3/TRBV12-4	TGTGCCAGCAGTTTTGGGCTGATGAACACTGAAGCTTTCTTT	CASSFGLMNTEAFF
.	.	TRBJ2-3	TRBV6-1	TGTGCCAGCTCCCGAGGGGGGCTTACAGATACGCAGTATTTT	CASSRGGLTDTQYF
.	few	TRBJ2-5	TRBV7-2	TGTGCCAGCAGCTTAGCGCTAGATCCCCGGGAGACCCAGTACTTC	CASSLALDPRETQYF
TRBD2	.	TRBJ2-1	TRBV15	TGTGCCACCAGCAGCACTACCGGACTAGCGGGCTACAATGAGCAGTTCTTC	CATSSTTGLAGYNEQFF
.	few	TRBJ2-3	TRBV20-1	TGCAGTGCTAGAATCACACACGGAGCAGATACGCAGTATTTT	CSARITHGADTQYF
TRBD1	.	TRBJ2-1	TRBV6-2/TRBV6-3	TGTGCCAGCAAGCAGGGGGGACAGGGCTACAATGAGCAGTTCTTC	CASKQGGQGYNEQFF
.	.	TRBJ2-3	TRBV3-1	TGTGCCAGCAGCCCGAGTACCACCGGCGATACGCAGTATTTT	CASSPSTTGDTQYF
.	few	TRBJ1-5	TRBV4-2	TGTGCCAGCAGCCAAGATGGCGGGAGCAATCAGCCCCAGCATTTT	CASSQDGGSNQPQHF
TRBD1	.	TRBJ1-1	TRBV7-2	TGTGCCAGCAGCCCGCACCAGAGGGGTACAGGGGGAGCTTTCTTT	CASSPHQRGTGGAFF
TRBD1	few	TRBJ1-1	TRBV18	TGTGCCAGCTCAGGGGACAGGGAAACTGAAGCTTTCTTT	CASSGDRETEAFF
.	few	TRBJ2-7	TRBV19	TGTGCCAGTAGTGGTCGAAGGGCCCTCGAGCAGTACTTC	CASSGRRALEQYF
TRBD2	few	TRBJ2-1	TRBV29-1	TGCAGCGCCCGACTAGCAGGCAATGAGCAGTTCTTC	CSARLAGNEQFF
.	many	TRBJ2-3	TRBV12-3/TRBV12-4	TGTGCCAGCAGTTCCATCGCTAGCACAGATACGCAGTATTTT	CASSSIASTDTQYF